Listed below are T cell receptor beta chains from one sample, sequenced in a study of blood T cell repertoires in COVID-19. Method: immunoSEQ multiplex PCR; TCRdb's copy keeps in-frame clones and lacks some. The repertoire has roughly 220,000 clones, approximately 90% of them found once; the top ten carry roughly 10%. Input material: peripheral blood. The source of these receptors is a woman aged 50 to 65 with COVID-19, enrolled during active disease. The CDR3 runs from the conserved cysteine through the conserved F or W. D genes are given only for firm matches. Only part of the rows carry a size: once, few, many, or a class if the clone is expanded.

d_gene	v_gene	abundance	j_gene	CDR3aa	CDR3nt
.	TRBV4-3	.	TRBJ1-1	CASSQTVNTEAFF	TGCGCCAGCAGCCAAACAGTGAACACTGAAGCTTTCTTT
.	TRBV9	.	TRBJ1-1	CASSRRNTEAFF	TGTGCCAGCAGCCGGAGGAACACTGAAGCTTTCTTT
TRBD1	TRBV5-1	.	TRBJ2-2	CAVSRTGPNTGELFF	TGCGCCGTGTCCCGGACAGGGCCGAACACCGGGGAGCTGTTTTTT
.	TRBV24-1	.	TRBJ2-3	CATSAPLSTDTQYF	TGTGCCACCAGTGCCCCACTTAGCACAGATACGCAGTATTTT
.	TRBV4-3	.	TRBJ2-2	CASSHGSRFGGELFF	TGCGCCAGCAGCCACGGGTCGAGGTTCGGCGGGGAGCTGTTTTTT
.	TRBV15	.	TRBJ1-6	CATSSGVGSYNSPLHF	TGTGCCACCAGTTCCGGGGTCGGGTCCTATAATTCACCCCTCCACTTT
.	TRBV19	.	TRBJ1-2	CASSNVGGYTF	TGTGCCAGTAGTAACGTCGGGGGCTACACCTTC
.	TRBV6-5	.	TRBJ2-2	CASSYREITGELFF	TGTGCCAGCAGTTACCGGGAAATAACCGGGGAGCTGTTTTTT
TRBD1	TRBV7-6	.	TRBJ2-5	CASSLGTGALKETQYF	TGTGCCAGCAGCTTAGGGACAGGGGCGCTTAAAGAGACCCAGTACTTC
.	TRBV19	.	TRBJ2-1	CASSIRVNEQFF	TGTGCCAGTAGTATTAGAGTCAATGAGCAGTTCTTC
.	TRBV12-3/TRBV12-4	.	TRBJ1-5	CASSLNQPQHF	TGTGCCAGCAGTCTAAATCAGCCCCAGCATTTT
TRBD2	TRBV5-5	few	TRBJ2-7	CASSLVGTSGYEQYF	TGTGCCAGCAGCTTAGTCGGGACTAGCGGCTACGAGCAGTACTTC
TRBD2	TRBV20-1	.	TRBJ2-1	CSASGLATNEQFF	TGCAGTGCTAGTGGACTAGCGACAAATGAGCAGTTCTTC
.	TRBV6-6	.	TRBJ1-1	CASSYSTPRNTEAFF	TGTGCCAGCAGTTACTCGACACCGAGGAACACTGAAGCTTTCTTT
TRBD2	TRBV11-3	.	TRBJ2-3	CASSLARASGASWDTQYF	TGTGCCAGCAGCTTAGCACGGGCTAGCGGGGCCTCTTGGGATACGCAGTATTTT
TRBD1	TRBV5-1	few	TRBJ1-3	CASSYGQGDPRNTIYF	TGCGCCAGCAGCTACGGACAGGGCGACCCTCGAAACACCATATATTTT